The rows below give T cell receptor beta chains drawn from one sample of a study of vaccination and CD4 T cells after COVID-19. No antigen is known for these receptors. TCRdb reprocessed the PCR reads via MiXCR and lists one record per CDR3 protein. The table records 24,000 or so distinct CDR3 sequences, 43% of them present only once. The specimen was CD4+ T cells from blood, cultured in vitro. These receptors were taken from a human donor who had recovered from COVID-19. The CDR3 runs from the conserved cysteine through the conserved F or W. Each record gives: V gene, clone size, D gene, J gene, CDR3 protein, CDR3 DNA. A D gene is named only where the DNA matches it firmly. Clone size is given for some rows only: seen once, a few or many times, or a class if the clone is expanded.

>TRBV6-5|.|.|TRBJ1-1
CASSYGGENTEAFF
TGTGCCAGCAGTTACGGTGGGGAGAACACTGAAGCTTTCTTT
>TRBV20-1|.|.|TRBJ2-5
CSARSLIGRIETQYF
TGCAGTGCTAGATCTCTGATCGGGAGAATCGAGACCCAGTACTTC
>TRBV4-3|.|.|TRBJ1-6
CASSQDSWSIRSSYNSPLHF
TGCGCCAGCAGCCAAGATAGTTGGAGCATCCGGAGCTCCTATAATTCACCCCTCCACTTT
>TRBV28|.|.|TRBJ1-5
CASRWVDNQPQHF
TGTGCCAGCAGATGGGTGGACAATCAGCCCCAGCATTTT
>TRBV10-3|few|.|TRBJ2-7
CAISEGQGIYEQYF
TGTGCCATCAGTGAGGGACAAGGAATCTACGAGCAGTACTTC
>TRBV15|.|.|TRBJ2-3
CATSGYRESQYF
TGTGCCACCAGCGGATACAGGGAATCGCAGTATTTT
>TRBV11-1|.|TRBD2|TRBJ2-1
CASSLRLAAYNEQFF
TGTGCCAGCAGCTTAAGGCTAGCGGCCTACAATGAGCAGTTCTTC
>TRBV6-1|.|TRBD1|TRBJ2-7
CASRRTGRGYEQYF
TGTGCCAGCCGAAGGACAGGGAGAGGGTACGAGCAGTACTTC
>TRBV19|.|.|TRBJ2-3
CASSLHSGRTDTQYF
TGTGCCAGTAGTCTCCACAGTGGGCGCACAGATACGCAGTATTTT
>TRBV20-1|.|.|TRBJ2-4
CSARDGTLAKNIQYF
TGCAGTGCTAGAGATGGGACGCTAGCCAAAAACATTCAGTACTTC
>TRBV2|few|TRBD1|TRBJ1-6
CASLGQGSHNSPLHF
TGTGCCAGCCTGGGACAGGGATCCCATAATTCACCCCTCCACTTT
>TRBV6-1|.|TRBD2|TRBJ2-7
CASGQRGVLYEQYF
TGTGCCAGCGGCCAGCGGGGGGTCCTCTACGAGCAGTACTTC
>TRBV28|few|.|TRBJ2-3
CASRSSDTQYF
TGTGCCAGCAGGTCTTCAGATACGCAGTATTTT
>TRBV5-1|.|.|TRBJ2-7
CASSLVPGAGYEQYF
TGCGCCAGCAGCTTGGTCCCAGGGGCCGGCTACGAGCAGTACTTC
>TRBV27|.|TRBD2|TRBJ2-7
CASSLVAGGPYEQYF
TGTGCCAGCAGTTTGGTAGCGGGAGGACCATACGAGCAGTACTTC
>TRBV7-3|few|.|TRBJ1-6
CASSLMGVDSPLHF
TGTGCCAGCAGCTTAATGGGTGTTGATTCACCCCTCCACTTT
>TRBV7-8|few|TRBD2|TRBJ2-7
CASSGTRGSYEQYF
TGTGCCAGCAGCGGGACTAGAGGTTCCTACGAGCAGTACTTC
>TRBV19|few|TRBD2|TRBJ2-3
CASRAGGTTDTQYF
TGTGCCAGTAGGGCGGGAGGGACGACAGATACGCAGTATTTT
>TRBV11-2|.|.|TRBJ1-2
CASSPGGRGNYGYTF
TGTGCCAGCAGCCCGGGGGGCAGGGGAAACTATGGCTACACCTTC
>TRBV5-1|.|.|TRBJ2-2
CASSLGALHTGELFF
TGCGCCAGCAGCTTGGGGGCCCTCCACACCGGGGAGCTGTTTTTT
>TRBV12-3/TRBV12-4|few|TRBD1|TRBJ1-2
CASSSYRGAGYTF
TGTGCCAGCAGTTCCTACAGGGGGGCTGGCTACACCTTC
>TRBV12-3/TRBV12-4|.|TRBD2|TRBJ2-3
CASSPGTSGGDTQYF
TGTGCCAGCAGCCCGGGGACTAGCGGGGGCGATACGCAGTATTTT
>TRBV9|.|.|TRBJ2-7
CASSVVGRFEGGGTSTSYEQYF
TGTGCCAGCAGCGTAGTCGGGCGGTTTGAGGGCGGCGGGACAAGTACTTCCTACGAGCAGTACTTC
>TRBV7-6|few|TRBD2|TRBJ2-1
CASSLISGGREQFF
TGTGCCAGCAGCTTAATATCGGGGGGACGCGAGCAGTTCTTC
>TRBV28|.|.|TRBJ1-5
CASSFYMGTGRNQPQHF
TGTGCCAGCAGTTTTTATATGGGAACAGGGAGAAATCAGCCCCAGCATTTT
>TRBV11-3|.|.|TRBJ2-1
CASSSVLGDEQFF
TGTGCCAGCAGCTCCGTTCTAGGGGATGAGCAGTTCTTC
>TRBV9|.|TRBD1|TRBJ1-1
CASSPDGTGGTEAFF
TGTGCCAGCAGCCCAGACGGGACAGGGGGCACTGAAGCTTTCTTT
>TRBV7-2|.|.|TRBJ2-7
CASSSNGTSGTQYF
TGTGCCAGCAGCTCGAACGGGACTTCAGGAACCCAGTACTTC
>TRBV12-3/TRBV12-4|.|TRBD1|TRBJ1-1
CASSGTGLEAFF
TGTGCCAGCAGTGGGACAGGGCTTGAAGCTTTCTTT
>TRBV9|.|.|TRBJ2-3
CASSVAPRGGTDTQYF
TGTGCCAGCAGCGTAGCCCCAAGGGGGGGCACAGATACGCAGTATTTT
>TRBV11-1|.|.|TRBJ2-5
CASSSRTDPWTQYF
TGTGCCAGCAGCTCACGGACAGACCCGTGGACCCAGTACTTC
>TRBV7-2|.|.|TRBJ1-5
CASSLISSNQPQHF
TGTGCCAGCAGCTTAATCTCTAGCAATCAGCCCCAGCATTTT
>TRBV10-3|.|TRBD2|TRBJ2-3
CAISSTSGILDTQYF
TGTGCCATCAGCTCGACTAGCGGGATATTAGATACGCAGTATTTT
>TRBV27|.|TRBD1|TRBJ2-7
CASSFGTAVYEQYF
TGTGCCAGCAGTTTCGGGACAGCGGTTTACGAGCAGTACTTC
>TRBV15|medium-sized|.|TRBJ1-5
CATSPSWGIYSNQPQHF
TGTGCCACCAGCCCGAGCTGGGGGATCTATAGCAATCAGCCCCAGCATTTT
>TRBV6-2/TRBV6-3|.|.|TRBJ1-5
CASSWGDQPQHF
TGTGCCAGCAGCTGGGGGGATCAGCCCCAGCATTTT
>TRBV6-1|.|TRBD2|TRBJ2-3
CASSTRTSGGGYTDTQYF
TGTGCCAGCAGTACTAGGACTAGCGGGGGTGGCTACACAGATACGCAGTATTTT
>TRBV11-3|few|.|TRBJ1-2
CASSSDNYGYTF
TGTGCCAGCAGCTCAGACAACTATGGCTACACCTTC
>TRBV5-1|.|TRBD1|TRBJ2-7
CASSSQGASNEQYF
TGCGCCAGCAGCTCACAGGGGGCATCTAACGAGCAGTACTTC
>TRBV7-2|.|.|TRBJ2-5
CASSLVVWETQYF
TGTGCCAGCAGCTTAGTAGTCTGGGAGACCCAGTACTTC
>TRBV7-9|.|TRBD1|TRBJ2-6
CASSPPGQGSGANVLTF
TGTGCCAGCAGCCCACCGGGACAGGGCTCCGGGGCCAACGTCCTGACTTTC
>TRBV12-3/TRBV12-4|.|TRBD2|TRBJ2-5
CASSSASGRKETQYF
TGTGCCAGCAGTTCGGCTAGCGGGCGAAAAGAGACCCAGTACTTC
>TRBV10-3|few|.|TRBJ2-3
CAISDLGQSTDTQYF
TGTGCCATCAGTGATTTAGGGCAGAGCACAGATACGCAGTATTTT
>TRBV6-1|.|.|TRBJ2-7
CASSRGGGLSYEQYF
TGTGCCAGCAGTCGAGGAGGGGGACTATCCTACGAGCAGTACTTC
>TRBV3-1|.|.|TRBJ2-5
CASSRLGETQYF
TGTGCCAGCAGCCGATTAGGAGAGACCCAGTACTTC
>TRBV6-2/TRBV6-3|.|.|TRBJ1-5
CASSYSGGNQPQHF
TGTGCCAGCAGTTACTCGGGGGGGAATCAGCCCCAGCATTTT
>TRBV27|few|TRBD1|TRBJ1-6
CASSSRTGRRGSPLHF
TGTGCCAGCAGTTCCCGGACAGGTAGAAGGGGTTCACCCCTCCACTTT